There are many counts of the clone carrying this T cell receptor beta chain. Antigen specificity is unknown. The study's library attached unique molecular identifiers to single cDNA molecules. Per the original data handling: Samples held a median of around 92,000 TCRs, range 23,224–690,600. TCRdb re-analysed the RACE reads in MiXCR, keeping a single row per CDR3 protein. The V and J calls follow TCRdb's processing rather than the paper's. This table has about 77,000 distinct CDR3 sequences, 8.5% to 10% appearing once. Per germline, CDR1 DFQATT and CDR2 SNEGSKA (reference sequence). This CDR3 has 17 amino acids. Trimming pared 0 bases from V and 0 bases from J, leaving 12 bases between. The data stem from a study of human T cells and chemical hapten exposure. Whole-study findings and limits: TCRs above 1 in 1000 frequency stayed constant with DPC sensitization.

Time point indicated: healthy volunteer bleed at 6 weeks. Whole blood, unfractionated, served as the material for total RNA extraction. This TCR came from a female donor in good health. Some clones in this sample may be carry-over from other donors' samples. Sequences were obtained from whole blood. The chain uses TRBV20-1 and TRBJ1-6; D uncertain. CDR3 DNA: TGCAGTGCTAGAGATCGAGGGATCAGCTCCTATAATTCACCCCTCCACTTT. Encoded protein: CSARDRGISSYNSPLHF.